This TCR beta chain was sequenced during a study of blood T cell repertoires in COVID-19. Study-level information: Acute and convalescent COVID-19 specimens originated in the United States, Italy and Spain. The analysed material was cDNA or gDNA that came from T cells, B-cell-depleted T cells, or PBMCs.

The CDR3 is 15 amino acids. V lost 3 bases, J lost 1 base, and 2 bases stayed unmatched. Germline values: CDR1 SGHRS, CDR2 YFSETQ. Followed over time, Seattle patients had been enrolled while infection was active. In the authors' workflow: Using reference gene primer amplification, nucleated cell counts were estimated. The protocol was immunoSEQ multiplex PCR, while the TCRdb copy is restricted to in-frame clones and leaves out a portion. Clonal size and the V and J genes are those of that table, whereas D and trimming came from the DNA. Of around 280,000 clones detected, roughly 86% appear once; the ten largest clones hold approximately 12%.

The chain combines TRBV5-1 with TRBJ2-3; TRBD1 matches 10 bases. Sequencing was carried out using peripheral blood. This TCR was recovered from a woman in her twenties or thirties with COVID-19, enrolled during active disease. The CDR3 sequence: CASSSGTGGTDTQYF. Written as DNA, the CDR3 is TGCGCCAGCAGCTCCGGGACAGGGGGCACAGATACGCAGTATTTT.